These 27 T cell receptor beta chains came from one sample sequenced in a study of T cells in Graves' hyperthyroidism and ophthalmopathy. RNA transcripts gave rise to amplified TCR beta CDR3 regions. The HTBI set primed first-round TCR CDR3 RT-PCR. MiXCR, applied by TCRdb to the multiplex PCR reads, yields one record per CDR3 protein. The top ten clones hold under 40% of a sample with approximately 250,000 distinct CDR3 sequences, around 26% of them seen once. What was sequenced was blood. The origin of the receptors is a woman in her thirties or forties with Graves' ophthalmopathy.

This clonotype was detected many times. This sequence joins TRBV27 and TRBJ2-5; 7 positions match TRBD1. CDR1 and CDR2 from the germline V gene are MNHEY and SMNVEV (reference sequence). The CDR3 is 14 amino acids. Germline trimming cut 3 bases from V and 1 base from J; bases unmatched to any gene: 2. The CDR3 here is CASSLDRFQETQYF. The CDR3 DNA sequence: TGTGCCAGCAGTTTGGACAGGTTCCAAGAGACCCAGTACTTC.

This clonotype was found many times. J is TRBJ1-2 and V is TRBV19; possibly TRBD1 for D (6 bases). Trimming removed 6 bases at V and 6 bases at J, with 11 bases between. CDR3 length equals 12 residues. The germline CDR1 and CDR2 sequences are LNHDA and SQIVND (reference sequence). The CDR3 reads CASSTGFDGYTF. The CDR3 DNA is TGTGCCAGTAGCACAGGGTTCGATGGCTACACCTTC.

At least ten counts were recorded for this clonotype. V and J are TRBV5-4 and TRBJ2-5; the D call may be TRBD1 or TRBD2 (5 bases each). V was trimmed by 4 bases and J by 3 bases, leaving 10 bases between them. This CDR3 is built from 13 residues. The germline gives CDR1 SGHNT, CDR2 YYREEE (reference sequence). This CDR3 is CASSPVGEETQYF. The CDR3 coding sequence is TGTGCCAGCAGCCCCGTGGGGGAAGAGACCCAGTACTTC.

This sequence joins TRBV6-2 or TRBV6-3 and TRBJ1-1, with a weak D call TRBD1 (5 bases). V lost 7 bases to trimming and J lost 3 bases, with 15 bases between them. Germline CDR1 is MNHEY and CDR2 is SVGEGT. The CDR3 runs 14 residues. CDR3 nucleotide sequence: TGTGCCAGCACAATGGAGGGGCGTCACACTGAAGCTTTCTTT. Protein: CASTMEGRHTEAFF.

The chain has TRBV7-8 and TRBJ2-5; no clear D. V was shortened by 0 bases and J by 11 bases, with 13 bases between the two germline ends. Germline V CDR1 and CDR2: SGHVS, FQNEAQ. The CDR3 has 13 residues. CDR3 region: CASSLARHTSQYF. In DNA, the CDR3 is TGTGCCAGCAGCTTAGCCAGGCACACGTCTCAGTACTTC.

This clonotype came up many times. The J gene is TRBJ2-7, the V gene TRBV30; no clear D gene. The CDR3 is 12 residues long. Trimming took 4 bases from V and 3 from J, leaving 10 bases between them. In germline, CDR1 is GTSNPN, CDR2 SVGIG (reference sequence). CDR3 in amino acids: CAWTRQSYEQYF. CDR3 bases: TGTGCCTGGACCCGGCAAAGCTACGAGCAGTACTTC.

This clonotype has more than one count but fewer than ten. This chain joins TRBV6-1 and TRBJ2-5, with D possibly matching TRBD2 (5 bases). In germline, CDR1 is MNHNS, CDR2 SASEGT. The ends were cut back, 6 bases at V and 1 base at J, with 12 bases in the middle. This CDR3 has 14 residues. Here the CDR3 reads CASSWKAVQETQYF. CDR3 nucleotides: TGTGCCAGCAGCTGGAAAGCGGTCCAAGAGACCCAGTACTTC.

The chain is built from TRBV11-2 and TRBJ2-2, with 9 nucleotides matching TRBD2. The CDR3 contains 16 residues. CDR1 and CDR2 (germline): SGHAT, FQNNGV. Germline trimming cut 3 bases from V and 0 bases from J; bases unmatched to any gene: 2. For the CDR3, the DNA is TGTGCCAGCAGCTTTATAGCGGGAGCGAACACCGGGGAGCTGTTTTTT. Its translation is CASSFIAGANTGELFF.

The rearrangement joins TRBV2 to TRBJ2-5, with 8 bases aligning to TRBD1. Germline assignment: CDR1 SNHLY and CDR2 FYNNEI. With V trimmed by 7 bases and J by 4 bases, 8 bases remained unmatched. The CDR3 is 14 residues long. CDR3 protein: CASIPGTGGETQYF. CDR3 DNA sequence: TGTGCCAGCATACCCGGGACAGGAGGAGAGACCCAGTACTTC. The variable domain in full, completed from reference TRBV2 and TRBJ2-5, reads EPEVTQTPSHQVTQMGQEVILRCVPISNHLYFYWYRQILGQKVEFLVSFYNNEISEKSEIFDDQFSVERPDGSNFTLKIRSTKLEDSAMYFCASIPGTGGETQYFGPGTRLLVL.

The chain uses TRBV15 and TRBJ1-2; TRBD1 is a possible D gene (6 bases). The V end was cut by 0 bases, the J end by 0 bases, with 11 bases between. The CDR3 loop spans 16 amino acids. Germline CDR1 and CDR2: LNHNV and YYDKDF (reference sequence). The CDR3 region is CATSRDRTGPNYGYTF. Written as DNA, the CDR3 is TGTGCCACCAGCAGAGATAGAACAGGGCCTAACTATGGCTACACCTTC.

The chain links TRBV6-1 to TRBJ1-5, with 9 bases that match TRBD1. Germline lookup yields CDR1 MNHNS and CDR2 SASEGT. The V segment lost 5 bases and the J segment 3 bases; nucleotides outside the gene matches: 5. The CDR3 is made up of 15 amino acids. Here the CDR3 reads CASSRGTGNNQPQHF. The DNA of the CDR3 is TGTGCCAGCAGTCGGGGGACAGGGAACAATCAGCCCCAGCATTTT.

This clonotype came up a few times. The chain couples TRBV4-1 to TRBJ2-5, with 11 bases identical to TRBD1. The J segment lost 9 bases and the V segment lost 4 bases, leaving 10 bases of the junction unmatched. This CDR3 region has 15 residues. From germline, CDR1 is MGHRA and CDR2 YSYEKL. The CDR3 region is CASSPRTGGVLAQYF. CDR3 DNA: TGCGCCAGCAGCCCACGGACAGGGGGCGTTTTGGCCCAGTACTTC.

At least ten counts were recorded for this clonotype. The CDR3 DNA is TGTGCCAGCTCGACAGGGTATGGAAACACCATATATTTT. Protein product: CASSTGYGNTIYF. The rearrangement uses TRBV27 and TRBJ1-3, with TRBD1 matching 7 bases. CDR3 length equals 13 residues. Germline assignment: CDR1 MNHEY and CDR2 SMNVEV (reference sequence). With V trimmed by 8 bases and J by 3 bases, 4 bases remained unmatched.

This chain connects TRBV24-1 to TRBJ2-3; 8 bases align to TRBD2. The CDR3 has 16 residues. After removal of 4 bases from V and 0 bases from J, the junction contained 5 bases not matched to a gene. Germline values: CDR1 KGHDR, CDR2 SFDVKD. CDR3 loop: CATSDHTSGSTDTQYF. Here the CDR3 DNA reads TGTGCCACCAGTGACCATACTAGCGGAAGCACAGATACGCAGTATTTT.

This clonotype was seen repeatedly, ten times or more. The J gene is TRBJ2-7, the V gene TRBV6-1, with 7 bases aligning to TRBD1. Germline V lookup: CDR1 MNHNS, CDR2 SASEGT. The V segment lost 6 bases and the J segment 0 bases; nucleotides outside the gene matches: 8. The CDR3 consists of 15 residues. The DNA for the CDR3 is TGTGCCAGCAGGGCCGGGACAGTCAGCTCCTACGAGCAGTACTTC. Translating gives CASRAGTVSSYEQYF.

The rearrangement uses TRBV7-9 and TRBJ2-5, with 9 bases aligning to TRBD1. This CDR3 has 15 amino acids. Germline values: CDR1 SEHNR, CDR2 FQNEAQ (reference sequence). The trim removed 0 bases at V and 3 bases at J, leaving 2 bases unmatched. CDR3 amino acids: CASSLAGQGKETQYF. The DNA for the CDR3 is TGTGCCAGCAGCTTAGCGGGACAGGGAAAAGAGACCCAGTACTTC. Variable domain in full (rest from reference TRBV7-9 and TRBJ2-5): DTGVSQNPRHKITKRGQNVTFRCDPISEHNRLYWYRQTLGQGPEFLTYFQNEAQLEKSRLLSDRFSAERPKGSFSTLEIQRTEQGDSAMYLCASSLAGQGKETQYFGPGTRLLVL.

This clonotype was seen only a few times. The gene calls are TRBV15 and TRBJ2-5; 9 bases line up with TRBD1. J gave up 0 bases and V 0 bases, and 5 bases lay outside the gene matches. The V gene's germline CDR1 is LNHNV and CDR2 YYDKDF (reference sequence). There are 17 residues in the CDR3. The CDR3 DNA reads TGTGCCACCAGCAGAGATCGGGACAGGGCGGACCAAGAGACCCAGTACTTC. It is translated as CATSRDRDRADQETQYF.

This clonotype has a count of ten or more. The chain has TRBV13 and TRBJ2-2; D unresolved. This CDR3 is built from 14 residues. Germline loops: CDR1 PRHDT, CDR2 FYEKMQ (reference sequence). V lost 7 bases and J lost 0, with 9 bases in between. The DNA for the CDR3 is TGTGCCAGCACCGGGCCCGCGAACACCGGGGAGCTGTTTTTT. This sequence encodes CASTGPANTGELFF.

This clonotype came up many times. This chain links TRBV12-3 or TRBV12-4 with TRBJ2-2; 9 bases align to TRBD2. This CDR3 has 16 amino acids. V lost 2 bases, J lost 4 bases, and 5 bases stayed unmatched. CDR3 residues: CASSLPPSGTTGELFF. The CDR3 bases are TGTGCCAGCAGTTTACCCCCTAGCGGGACCACCGGGGAGCTGTTTTTT.

The table lists this clonotype with many counts. This chain uses TRBV27 with TRBJ2-7, with TRBD2 as a possible D gene (6 bases). Trimming stripped 5 bases from V and 2 bases from J, with 19 bases between. Germline V gene sequence: CDR1 MNHEY, CDR2 SMNVEV (reference sequence). The CDR3 extends over 16 amino acids. CDR3 bases: TGTGCCAGCAGTCCGAATCCCGGTAGCGGAGCCTACGAGCAGTACTTC. It yields the protein CASSPNPGSGAYEQYF.

This clonotype has ten or more counts. The chain joins TRBV29-1 to TRBJ2-7; 9 positions match TRBD2. The V gene's germline CDR1 is SQVTM and CDR2 ANQGSEA. The CDR3 sequence is 11 residues long. J gave up 6 bases and V 4 bases, and 1 base lay outside the gene matches. The chain's CDR3 is CSVALAGEQYF. The CDR3 DNA is TGCAGCGTTGCACTAGCGGGCGAGCAGTACTTC.

This clonotype was detected many times. V usage is TRBV28 and J usage is TRBJ1-2, with D tentatively TRBD1 (5 bases). V was trimmed by 3 bases and J by 4 bases, leaving 15 bases between them. The germline V gene encodes CDR1 MDHEN and CDR2 SYDVKM. The CDR3 totals 15 residues. In DNA, the CDR3 is TGTGCCAGCAGTTTGAACAAGGGTGACAGCTATGGCTACACCTTC. Translated: CASSLNKGDSYGYTF.

This clonotype was recorded many times. The CDR3 DNA reads as TGTGCCAGCAGCGGCGGACTAGCGGGAGTGGAGGCCAAAAACATTCAGTACTTC. This translates into CASSGGLAGVEAKNIQYF. The V and J genes are TRBV6-1 and TRBJ2-4; 13 nucleotides align to TRBD2. Germline trimming cut 6 bases from V and 1 base from J; bases unmatched to any gene: 9. The CDR3 is 18 residues long. Looked up from germline, CDR1 is MNHNS and CDR2 is SASEGT.

This clonotype was seen ten or more times. The gene calls are TRBV6-1 and TRBJ2-7; 9 bases align to TRBD1. Germline trimming cut 10 bases from V and 0 bases from J; bases unmatched to any gene: 4. Germline CDR1 and CDR2: MNHNS and SASEGT. The CDR3 runs to 13 residues. Written as DNA, the CDR3 is TGTGCCAACAGACAGGGGGTCTCCTACGAGCAGTACTTC. Protein: CANRQGVSYEQYF.

This clonotype was seen repeatedly, ten times or more. The chain recombines TRBV6-1 with TRBJ1-2, with a tentative D call TRBD1 (6 bases). This CDR3 is built from 13 residues. The ends were cut back, 6 bases at V and 2 bases at J, with 10 bases in the middle. Germline loops: CDR1 MNHNS, CDR2 SASEGT. The DNA for the CDR3 is TGTGCCAGCAGACATAGGGGGAACTATGGCTACACCTTC. Translation: CASRHRGNYGYTF.

At least ten counts were recorded for this clonotype. This chain links TRBV27 with TRBJ1-5; TRBD1 might be the D (5 bases). Germline CDR1 is MNHEY and CDR2 is SMNVEV (reference sequence). CDR3 size: 16 residues. V gave up 3 bases and J gave up 1 base, with 13 bases separating them. CDR3 protein: CASSLVGTGSNQPQHF. In DNA form, the CDR3 reads TGTGCCAGCAGTTTGGTCGGAACAGGCAGCAATCAGCCCCAGCATTTT.

This clonotype occurred many times. The chain combines TRBV28 with TRBJ1-2; no definite D call. CDR1 is MDHEN and CDR2 is SYDVKM in the germline V gene. The CDR3 covers 14 residues. Trimming removed 6 bases from V and 7 bases from J, with 18 bases in between. The CDR3 DNA follows: TGTGCCAGCAGCCCACTAGGGAGGATAAGTGGCTACACCTTC. Encoded protein: CASSPLGRISGYTF.